This T cell receptor beta chain comes out of a study of blood T cell repertoires in COVID-19. About the study: Sample material is recorded as cDNA or gDNA derived from T cells, B-cell-depleted T cells, or PBMCs.

In the authors' workflow: Counts of nucleated cells, estimated from reference gene primer amplification, were obtained. This table comes from immunoSEQ multiplex PCR, and its TCRdb copy is limited to in-frame clones, with some not included. The D gene and trimming were derived from the DNA, and the V and J assignments and clone size from that table. The table records 52,000 or so clones, 83% of them present only once. The CDR3 extends over 17 amino acids. V shed 4 bases, J shed 0 bases, and the junction held 8 bases outside the gene matches. The germline V gene encodes CDR1 LNHDA and CDR2 SQIVND (reference sequence).

The sequence was obtained from a man in his forties or fifties with acute or convalescent COVID-19. V is TRBV19 and J is TRBJ2-1; TRBD2 agrees at 8 bases. The source material was peripheral blood. The CDR3 nucleotides are TGTGCCAGTAGTACTCGACTAGCGCCGAGCTCCTACAATGAGCAGTTCTTC. It codes for CASSTRLAPSSYNEQFF.